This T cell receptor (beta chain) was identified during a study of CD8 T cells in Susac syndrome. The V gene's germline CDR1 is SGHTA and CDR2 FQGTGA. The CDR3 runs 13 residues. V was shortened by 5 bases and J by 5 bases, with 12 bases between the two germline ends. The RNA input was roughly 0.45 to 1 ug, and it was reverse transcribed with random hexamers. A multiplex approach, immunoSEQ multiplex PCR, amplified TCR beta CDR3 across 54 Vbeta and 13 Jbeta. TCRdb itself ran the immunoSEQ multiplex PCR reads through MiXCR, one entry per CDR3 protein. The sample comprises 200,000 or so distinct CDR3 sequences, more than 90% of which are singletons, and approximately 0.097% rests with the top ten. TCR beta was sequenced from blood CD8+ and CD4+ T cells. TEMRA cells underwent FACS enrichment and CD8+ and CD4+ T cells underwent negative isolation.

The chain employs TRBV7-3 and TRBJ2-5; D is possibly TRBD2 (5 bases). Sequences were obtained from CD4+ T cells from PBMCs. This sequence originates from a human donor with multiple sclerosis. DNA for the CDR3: TGTGCCAGCAGCCCCGGACCGGGGGAGACCCAGTACTTC. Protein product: CASSPGPGETQYF. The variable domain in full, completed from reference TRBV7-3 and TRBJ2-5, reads GAGVSQTPSNKVTEKGKYVELRCDPISGHTALYWYRQSLGQGPEFLIYFQGTGAADDSGLPNDRFFAVRPEGSVSTLKIQRTERGDSAVYLCASSPGPGETQYFGPGTRLLVL.